Listed below are T cell receptor beta chains from one sample, sequenced in a study of T-cell memory formation after mild COVID-19. From the 5' RACE reads, TCRdb called clonotypes with MiXCR, one entry per CDR3 protein. Of over 350,000 distinct CDR3 sequences listed, 24% are singletons. Sequenced input: PBMCs or a T cell subset sorted from them (not recorded which). Source of these receptors: an adult woman who had mild COVID-19 (a few samples of this study predate the infection). Cell type and time point are not known. CDR3s include the opening cysteine and the closing phenylalanine or tryptophan. Each record gives: clone size, V gene, J gene, CDR3 protein. Size is omitted from some rows. Given values are once, few, many or a class for expanded clones.

>.|TRBV15|TRBJ2-1
CATRRGRTNNEQFF
>once|TRBV7-9|TRBJ2-5
CASSLDLVRTQYF
>few|TRBV29-1|TRBJ1-1
CSGARTGKNTEAFF
>.|TRBV7-3|TRBJ1-2
CASSLSGTDNYCYTF
>.|TRBV27|TRBJ2-3
CASRPGTSRGTDTQYF
>.|TRBV2|TRBJ2-3
CASNQGGGITDTQYF
>many|TRBV5-1|TRBJ2-7
CASSLVENSYEQYF
>.|TRBV7-9|TRBJ2-7
CASSRQGEQYF
>.|TRBV30|TRBJ2-7
CAWSVRRRAGYEQYF
>.|TRBV6-6|TRBJ1-6
CATRSGQEDSPLHF
>once|TRBV20-1|TRBJ2-7
CSAHLAGGRYEQYF
>.|TRBV11-2|TRBJ1-1
CASSLSLRGLNTEAFF
>.|TRBV10-3|TRBJ2-7
CAISDSYHSYEQYF
>many|TRBV4-3|TRBJ2-6
CASSRQRGSGANVLTF
>.|TRBV15|TRBJ2-1
CATSRGAGLAFNEQFF
>.|TRBV7-8|TRBJ2-5
CASSRTSGRGGETQYF
>.|TRBV2|TRBJ2-6
CASSSEGDVLTF
>few|TRBV7-6|TRBJ2-1
CASSSSLGFRDEQFF
>few|TRBV15|TRBJ2-3
CATSSGTSGRLDTQYF
>few|TRBV5-1|TRBJ2-5
CASSRAGWETQYF
>few|TRBV18|TRBJ2-1
CASSPQPYNEQFF
>few|TRBV14|TRBJ1-2
CASSPGPFSGYTF
>few|TRBV24-1|TRBJ2-1
CATSDPSGSSYNEQFF
>few|TRBV3-1|TRBJ1-2
CASSPRVNYGYTF
>.|TRBV6-2/TRBV6-3|TRBJ2-2
CASSYSPGELFF
>few|TRBV7-9|TRBJ1-2
CASSLLPGQGHGYTF
>.|TRBV27|TRBJ2-2
CASSLLVGLEAGELFF
>few|TRBV9|TRBJ2-3
CASSVGTGPTDTQYF
>.|TRBV7-2|TRBJ2-3
CASSAVDTQYF
>.|TRBV9|TRBJ2-1
CASSVVGDDNEQFF
>few|TRBV15|TRBJ2-6
CATTVAGANVLTF
>few|TRBV5-6|TRBJ2-1
CASGVEEQFF